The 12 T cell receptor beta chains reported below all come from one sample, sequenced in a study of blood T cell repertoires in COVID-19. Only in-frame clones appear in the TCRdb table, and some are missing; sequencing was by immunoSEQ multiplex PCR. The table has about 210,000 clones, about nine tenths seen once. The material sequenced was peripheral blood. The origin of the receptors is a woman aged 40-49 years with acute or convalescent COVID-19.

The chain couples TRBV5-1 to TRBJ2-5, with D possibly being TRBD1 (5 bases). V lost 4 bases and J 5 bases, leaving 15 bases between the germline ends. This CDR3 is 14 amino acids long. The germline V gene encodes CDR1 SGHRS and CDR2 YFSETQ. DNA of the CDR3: TGCGCCAGCAGCGCCGGAAGGGGTCGGGAGACCCAGTACTTC. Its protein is CASSAGRGRETQYF.

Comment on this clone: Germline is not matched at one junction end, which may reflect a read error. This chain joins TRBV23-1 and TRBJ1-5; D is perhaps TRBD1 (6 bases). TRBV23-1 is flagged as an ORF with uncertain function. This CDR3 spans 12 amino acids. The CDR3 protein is CAVAGESQPQHF. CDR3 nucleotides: TGTGCCGTGGCAGGGGAAAGTCAGCCCCAGCATTTT.

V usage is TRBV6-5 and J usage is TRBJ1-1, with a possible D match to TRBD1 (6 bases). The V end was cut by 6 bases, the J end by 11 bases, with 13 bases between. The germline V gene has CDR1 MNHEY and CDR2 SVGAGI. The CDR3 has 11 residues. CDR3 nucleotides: TGTGCCAGCAGACGCGACAGGACCGCTTTCTTT. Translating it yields CASRRDRTAFF.

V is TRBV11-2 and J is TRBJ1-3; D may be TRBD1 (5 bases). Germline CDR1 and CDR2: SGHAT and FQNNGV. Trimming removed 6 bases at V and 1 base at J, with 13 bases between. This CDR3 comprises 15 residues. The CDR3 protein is CASRPIRGSGNTIYF. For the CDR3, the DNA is TGTGCCAGCAGACCTATAAGGGGTTCTGGAAACACCATATATTTT.

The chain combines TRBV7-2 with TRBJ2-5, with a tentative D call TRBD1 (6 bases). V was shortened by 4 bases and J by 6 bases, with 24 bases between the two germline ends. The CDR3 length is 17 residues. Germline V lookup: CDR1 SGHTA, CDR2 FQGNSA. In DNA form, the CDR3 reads TGTGCCAGCAGCTCTTACGGCAGGGGTTCAACAGGAAAGACCCAGTACTTC. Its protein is CASSSYGRGSTGKTQYF.

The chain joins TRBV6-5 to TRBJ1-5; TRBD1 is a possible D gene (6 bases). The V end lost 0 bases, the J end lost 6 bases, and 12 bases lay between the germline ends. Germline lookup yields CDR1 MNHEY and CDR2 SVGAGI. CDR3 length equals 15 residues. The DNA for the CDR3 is TGTGCCAGCAGTTACTCGTGGGAAGGGGGTCAGCCCCAGCATTTT. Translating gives CASSYSWEGGQPQHF.

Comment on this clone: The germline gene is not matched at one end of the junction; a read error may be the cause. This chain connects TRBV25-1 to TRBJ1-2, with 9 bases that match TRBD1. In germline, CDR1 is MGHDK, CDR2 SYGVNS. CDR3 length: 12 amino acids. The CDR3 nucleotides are TGTGCCAGCACCCCAGGACAGGGGCCGTTGGCCTTC. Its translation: CASTPGQGPLAF.

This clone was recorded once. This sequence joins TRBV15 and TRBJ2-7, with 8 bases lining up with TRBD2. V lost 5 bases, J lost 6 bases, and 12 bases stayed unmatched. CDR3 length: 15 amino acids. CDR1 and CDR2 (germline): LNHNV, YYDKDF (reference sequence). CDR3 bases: TGTGCCACCAGCTTAGACCCGGGACTAGGAGCCGAGCAGTACGTC. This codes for CATSLDPGLGAEQYV.

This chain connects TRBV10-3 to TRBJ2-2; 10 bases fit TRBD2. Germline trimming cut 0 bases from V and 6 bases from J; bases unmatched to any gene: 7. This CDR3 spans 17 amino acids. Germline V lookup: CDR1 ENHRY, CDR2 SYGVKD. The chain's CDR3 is CAISESSGSGRAGELFF. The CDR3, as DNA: TGTGCCATCAGTGAGTCGAGCGGAAGCGGGAGGGCCGGGGAGCTGTTTTTT.

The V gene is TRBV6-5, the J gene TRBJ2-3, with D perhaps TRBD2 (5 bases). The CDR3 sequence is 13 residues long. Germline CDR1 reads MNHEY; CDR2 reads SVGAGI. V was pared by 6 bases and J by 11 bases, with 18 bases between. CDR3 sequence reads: CASSTAGREGQYF. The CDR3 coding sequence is TGTGCCAGCAGCACCGCGGGTAGGGAAGGGCAGTATTTT.

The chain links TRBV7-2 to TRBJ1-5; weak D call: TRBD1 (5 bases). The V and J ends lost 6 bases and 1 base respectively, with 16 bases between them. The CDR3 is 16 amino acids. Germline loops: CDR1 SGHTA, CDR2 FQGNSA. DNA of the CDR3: TGTGCCAGCAGAACATGCTTCCGGGGGAGCAATCAGCCCCAGCATTTT. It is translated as CASRTCFRGSNQPQHF.

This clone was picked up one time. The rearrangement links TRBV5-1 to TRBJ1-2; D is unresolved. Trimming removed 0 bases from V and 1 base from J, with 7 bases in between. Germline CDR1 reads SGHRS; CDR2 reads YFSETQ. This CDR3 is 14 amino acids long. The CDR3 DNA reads TGCGCCAGCAGCTTGGCAGTGATTAACTATGGCTACACCTTC. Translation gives CASSLAVINYGYTF.